This entry features one TCR beta chain sequence. This clone showed up just once. What this receptor recognizes is not known. No much larger clonotype is one base removed from it; base qualities were not supplied. The protocol used for the library was the immunoSEQ multiplex PCR assay. The clones in this table, taken by TCRdb from immuneACCESS, are in-frame only. Not every clone is retained; where verified, under half of the shortfall comes from an unresolved V gene, and the cause of the rest is unknown. The sample records 74,000 or so clones, about 88% of which are singletons. 5.5% to 7.5% of the sample is taken by the ten largest. Between the V and J ends, shortened by 4 bases and 2 bases respectively, the junction contains 13 bases. There are 15 amino acids in the CDR3, from cysteine to phenylalanine inclusive. Only CDR3 DNA is held: 45 bases, read in frame from base 1. Sequences SGHRS (CDR1) and YFSETQ (CDR2) are obtained from the germline V gene.

The data were taken from a study of control samples from healthy donors and cancer patients (TCRdb year 2020). The source material was blood. The receptor's source is a man aged 45-60 years in good health. This chain joins TRBV5-1 to TRBJ2-1; no D gene is confidently identified. Here is the DNA: TGCGCCAGCAGCCCCTCGGGCGGTACCTACAATGAGCAGTTCTTC. Its translation reads: CASSPSGGTYNEQFF.